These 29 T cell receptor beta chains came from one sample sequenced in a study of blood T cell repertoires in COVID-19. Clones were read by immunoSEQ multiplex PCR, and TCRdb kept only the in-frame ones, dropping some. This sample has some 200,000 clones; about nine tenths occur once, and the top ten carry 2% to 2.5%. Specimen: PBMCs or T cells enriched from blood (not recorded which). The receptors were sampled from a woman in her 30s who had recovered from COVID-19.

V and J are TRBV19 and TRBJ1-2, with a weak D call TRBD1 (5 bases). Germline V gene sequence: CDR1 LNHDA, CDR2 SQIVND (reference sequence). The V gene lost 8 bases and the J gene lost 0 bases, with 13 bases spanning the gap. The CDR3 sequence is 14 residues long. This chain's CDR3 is CASLGVRTNYGYTF. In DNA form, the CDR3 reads TGTGCCAGTTTAGGGGTTCGGACTAACTATGGCTACACCTTC.

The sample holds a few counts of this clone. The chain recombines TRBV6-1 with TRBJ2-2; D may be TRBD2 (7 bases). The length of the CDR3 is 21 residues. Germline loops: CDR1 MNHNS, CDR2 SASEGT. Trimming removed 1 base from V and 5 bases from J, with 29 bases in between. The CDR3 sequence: CASSEERGTGRGGWRTGELFF. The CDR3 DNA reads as TGTGCCAGCAGTGAAGAAAGGGGAACAGGGAGGGGTGGATGGAGGACCGGGGAGCTGTTTTTT.

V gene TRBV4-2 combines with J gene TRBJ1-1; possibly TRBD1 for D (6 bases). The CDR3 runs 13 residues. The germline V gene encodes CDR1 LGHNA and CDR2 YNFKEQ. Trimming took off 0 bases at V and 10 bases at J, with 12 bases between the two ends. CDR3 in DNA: TGTGCCAGCAGCCAAGATCCTGGCAGGGGAGCTTTCTTT. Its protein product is CASSQDPGRGAFF.

The CDR3 nucleotides are TGTGCCAGCAGCCACGATCTATTAAGGGGGGGGGATCAGCCCCAGCATTTT. This codes for CASSHDLLRGGDQPQHF. V usage is TRBV7-2 and J usage is TRBJ1-5; perhaps TRBD1 as D (6 bases). The CDR3 is 17 amino acids. In germline, CDR1 is SGHTA, CDR2 FQGNSA. Trimming pared 5 bases from V and 5 bases from J, leaving 22 bases between.

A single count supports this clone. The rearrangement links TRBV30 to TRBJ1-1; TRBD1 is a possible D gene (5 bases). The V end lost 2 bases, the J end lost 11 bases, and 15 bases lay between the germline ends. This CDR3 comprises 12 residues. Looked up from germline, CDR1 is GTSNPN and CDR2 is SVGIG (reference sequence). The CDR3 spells CAWSPPGLGAFF. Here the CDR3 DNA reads TGTGCCTGGAGTCCTCCGGGACTAGGGGCTTTCTTT.

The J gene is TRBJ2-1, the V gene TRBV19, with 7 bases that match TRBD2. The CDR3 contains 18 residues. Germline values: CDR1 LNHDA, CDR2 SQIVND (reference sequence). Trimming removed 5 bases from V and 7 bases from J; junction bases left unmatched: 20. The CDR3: CASSLTSPLAGANNEQFF. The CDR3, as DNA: TGTGCCAGTAGTCTCACCTCTCCTTTAGCGGGTGCGAATAATGAGCAGTTCTTC. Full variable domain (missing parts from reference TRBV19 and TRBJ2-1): DGGITQSPKYLFRKEGQNVTLSCEQNLNHDAMYWYRQDPGQGLRLIYYSQIVNDFQKGDIAEGYSVSREKKESFPLTVTSAQKNPTAFYLCASSLTSPLAGANNEQFFGPGTRLTVL.

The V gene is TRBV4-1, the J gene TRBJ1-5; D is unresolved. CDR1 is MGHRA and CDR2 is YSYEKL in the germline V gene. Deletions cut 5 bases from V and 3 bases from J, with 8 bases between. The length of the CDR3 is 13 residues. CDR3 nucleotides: TGCGCCAGCAGCTGGAGTCTCAATCAGCCCCAGCATTTT. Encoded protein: CASSWSLNQPQHF.

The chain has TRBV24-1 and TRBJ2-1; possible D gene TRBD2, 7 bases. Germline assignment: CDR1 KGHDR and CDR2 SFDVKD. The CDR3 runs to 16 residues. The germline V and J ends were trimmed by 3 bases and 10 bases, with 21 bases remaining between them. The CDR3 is CATSDTVGGGLEEQFF. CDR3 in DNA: TGTGCCACCAGTGATACCGTAGGGGGGGGCCTCGAAGAGCAGTTCTTC.

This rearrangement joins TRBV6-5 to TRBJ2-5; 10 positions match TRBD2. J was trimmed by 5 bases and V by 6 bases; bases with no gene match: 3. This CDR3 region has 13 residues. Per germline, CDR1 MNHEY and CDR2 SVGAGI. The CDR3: CASSPGLAETQYF. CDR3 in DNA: TGTGCCAGCAGCCCGGGACTAGCGGAGACCCAGTACTTC.

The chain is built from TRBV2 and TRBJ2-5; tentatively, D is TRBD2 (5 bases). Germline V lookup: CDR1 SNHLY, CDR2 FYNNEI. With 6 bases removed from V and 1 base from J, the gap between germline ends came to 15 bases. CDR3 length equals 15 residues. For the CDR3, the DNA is TGTGCCAGCAGCTCGACTATCTCCAGCCAAGAGACCCAGTACTTC. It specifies CASSSTISSQETQYF.

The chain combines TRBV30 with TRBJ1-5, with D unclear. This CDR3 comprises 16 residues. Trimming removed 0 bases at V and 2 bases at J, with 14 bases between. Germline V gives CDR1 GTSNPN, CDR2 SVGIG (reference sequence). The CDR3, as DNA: TGTGCCTGGAGTGTTAACCCCATAGTCGGCAATCAGCCCCAGCATTTT. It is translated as CAWSVNPIVGNQPQHF.

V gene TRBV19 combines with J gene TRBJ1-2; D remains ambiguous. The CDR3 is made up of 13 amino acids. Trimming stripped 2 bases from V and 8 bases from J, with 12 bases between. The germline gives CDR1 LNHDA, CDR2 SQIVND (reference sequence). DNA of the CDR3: TGTGCCAGTAGTATACGCCGGGTTAGCGGCTACACCTTC. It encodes CASSIRRVSGYTF.

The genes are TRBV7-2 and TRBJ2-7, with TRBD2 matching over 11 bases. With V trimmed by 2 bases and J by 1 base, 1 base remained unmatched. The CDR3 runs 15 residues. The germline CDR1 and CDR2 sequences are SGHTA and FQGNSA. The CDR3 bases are TGTGCCAGCAGCTTATCTAGCGGGGGGTCCTACGAGCAGTACTTC. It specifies CASSLSSGGSYEQYF.

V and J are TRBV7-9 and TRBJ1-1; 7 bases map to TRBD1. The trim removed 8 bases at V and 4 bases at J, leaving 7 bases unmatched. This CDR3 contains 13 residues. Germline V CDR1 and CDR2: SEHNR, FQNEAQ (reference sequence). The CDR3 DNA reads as TGTGCCAGCGGGACAGCTCCCCTCACTGAAGCTTTCTTT. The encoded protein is CASGTAPLTEAFF.

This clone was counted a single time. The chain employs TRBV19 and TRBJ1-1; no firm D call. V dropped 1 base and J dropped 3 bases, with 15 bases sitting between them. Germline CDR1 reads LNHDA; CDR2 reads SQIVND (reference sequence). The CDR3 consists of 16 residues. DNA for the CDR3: TGTGCCAGTAGTATAGTAGCCGGGGATGGGGACACTGAAGCTTTCTTT. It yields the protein CASSIVAGDGDTEAFF. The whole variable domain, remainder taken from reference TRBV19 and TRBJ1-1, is DGGITQSPKYLFRKEGQNVTLSCEQNLNHDAMYWYRQDPGQGLRLIYYSQIVNDFQKGDIAEGYSVSREKKESFPLTVTSAQKNPTAFYLCASSIVAGDGDTEAFFGQGTRLTVV.

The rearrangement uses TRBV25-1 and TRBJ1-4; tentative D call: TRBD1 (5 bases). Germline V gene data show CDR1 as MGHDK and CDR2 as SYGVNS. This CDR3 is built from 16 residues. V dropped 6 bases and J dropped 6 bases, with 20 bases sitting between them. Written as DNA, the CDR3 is TGTGCCAGCAGCCCAGCCGCGGCAGGGAGGGATGAAAAACTGTTTTTT. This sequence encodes CASSPAAAGRDEKLFF. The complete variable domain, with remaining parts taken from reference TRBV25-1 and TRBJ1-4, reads EADIYQTPRYLVIGTGKKITLECSQTMGHDKMYWYQQDPGMELHLIHYSYGVNSTEKGDLSSESTVSRIRTEHFPLTLESARPSHTSQYLCASSPAAAGRDEKLFFGSGTQLSVL.

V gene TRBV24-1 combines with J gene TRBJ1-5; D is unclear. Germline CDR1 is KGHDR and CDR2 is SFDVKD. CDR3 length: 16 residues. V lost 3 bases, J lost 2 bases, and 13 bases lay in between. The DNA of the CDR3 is TGTGCCACCAGTGATGCTAATCTAGGCGGCAATCAGCCCCAGCATTTT. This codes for CATSDANLGGNQPQHF.

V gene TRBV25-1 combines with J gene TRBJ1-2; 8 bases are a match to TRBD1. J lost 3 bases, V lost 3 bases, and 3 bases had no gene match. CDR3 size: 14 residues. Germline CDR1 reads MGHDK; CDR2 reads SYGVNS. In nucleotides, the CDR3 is TGTGCCAGCAGTGAGGTGGACAGGGACTATGGCTACACCTTC. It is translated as CASSEVDRDYGYTF.

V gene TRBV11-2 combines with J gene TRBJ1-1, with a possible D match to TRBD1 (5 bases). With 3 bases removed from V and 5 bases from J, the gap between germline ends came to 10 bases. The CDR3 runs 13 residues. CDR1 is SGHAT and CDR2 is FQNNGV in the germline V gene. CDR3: CASSFLRGTEAFF. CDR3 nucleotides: TGTGCCAGCAGCTTCCTTCGGGGGACTGAAGCTTTCTTT. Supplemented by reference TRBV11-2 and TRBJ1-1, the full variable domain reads EAGVAQSPRYKIIEKRQSVAFWCNPISGHATLYWYQQILGQGPKLLIQFQNNGVVDDSQLPKDRFSAERLKGVDSTLKIQPAKLEDSAVYLCASSFLRGTEAFFGQGTRLTVV.

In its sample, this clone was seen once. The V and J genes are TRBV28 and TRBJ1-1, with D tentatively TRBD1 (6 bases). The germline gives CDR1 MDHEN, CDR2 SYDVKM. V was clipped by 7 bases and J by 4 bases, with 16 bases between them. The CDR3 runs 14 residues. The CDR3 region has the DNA TGTGCCAGCACGGGCCCAGGGGCCGGCACTGAAGCTTTCTTT. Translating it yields CASTGPGAGTEAFF.

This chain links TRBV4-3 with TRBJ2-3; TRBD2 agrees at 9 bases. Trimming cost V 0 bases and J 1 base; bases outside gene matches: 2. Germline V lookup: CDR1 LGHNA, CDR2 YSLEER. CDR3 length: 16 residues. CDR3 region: CASSQDLAGGTDTQYF. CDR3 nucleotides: TGCGCCAGCAGCCAAGATTTAGCGGGGGGCACAGATACGCAGTATTTT.

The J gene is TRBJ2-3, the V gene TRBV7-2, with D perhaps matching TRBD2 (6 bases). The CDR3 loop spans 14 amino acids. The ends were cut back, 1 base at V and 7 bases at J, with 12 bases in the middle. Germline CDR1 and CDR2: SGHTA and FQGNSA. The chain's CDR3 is CASSLETAGNTQYF. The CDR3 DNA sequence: TGTGCCAGCAGCTTAGAGACCGCGGGAAATACGCAGTATTTT.

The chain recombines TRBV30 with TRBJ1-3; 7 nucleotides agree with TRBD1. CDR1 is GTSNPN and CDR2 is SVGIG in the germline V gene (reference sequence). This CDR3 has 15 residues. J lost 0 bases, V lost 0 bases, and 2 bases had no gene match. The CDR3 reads CAWSVGDSSGNTIYF. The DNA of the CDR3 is TGTGCCTGGAGTGTAGGGGACAGCTCTGGAAACACCATATATTTT.

CDR3 loop: CASRPAGGAKNIQYF. CDR3 nucleotides: TGTGCCAGCAGGCCAGCGGGGGGAGCCAAAAACATTCAGTACTTC. This chain links TRBV5-6 with TRBJ2-4; 9 bases map to TRBD2. Trimming took 5 bases from V and 0 from J; bases not matched to a gene: 3. The germline V gene has CDR1 SGHDT and CDR2 YYEEEE. This CDR3 comprises 15 residues.

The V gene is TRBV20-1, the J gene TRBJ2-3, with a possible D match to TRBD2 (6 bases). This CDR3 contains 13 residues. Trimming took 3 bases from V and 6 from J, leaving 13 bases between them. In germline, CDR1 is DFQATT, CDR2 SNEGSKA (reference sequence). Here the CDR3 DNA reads TGCAGTGCTAGTGGGAGGTTAGAGGATACGCAGTATTTT. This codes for CSASGRLEDTQYF.

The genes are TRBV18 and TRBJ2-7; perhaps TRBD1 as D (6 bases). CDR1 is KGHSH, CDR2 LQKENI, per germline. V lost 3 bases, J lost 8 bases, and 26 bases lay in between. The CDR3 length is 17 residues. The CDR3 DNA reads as TGTGCCAGCTCACCCTCGGTTCAGGGGAATTCCCCTACGAAGCAGTACTTC. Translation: CASSPSVQGNSPTKQYF.

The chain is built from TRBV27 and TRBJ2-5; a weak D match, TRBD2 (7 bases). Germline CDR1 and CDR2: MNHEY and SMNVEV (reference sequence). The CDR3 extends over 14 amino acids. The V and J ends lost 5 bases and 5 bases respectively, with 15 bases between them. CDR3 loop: CASSALRGGETQYF. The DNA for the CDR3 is TGTGCCAGCAGTGCCTTAAGGGGGGGGGAGACCCAGTACTTC.

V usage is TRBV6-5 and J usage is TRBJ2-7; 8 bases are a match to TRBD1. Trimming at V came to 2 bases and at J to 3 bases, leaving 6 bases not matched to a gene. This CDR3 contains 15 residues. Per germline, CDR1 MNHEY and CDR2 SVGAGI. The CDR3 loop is CASSYAADRGYEQYF. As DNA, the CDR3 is TGTGCCAGCAGTTACGCCGCCGACAGGGGCTACGAGCAGTACTTC.

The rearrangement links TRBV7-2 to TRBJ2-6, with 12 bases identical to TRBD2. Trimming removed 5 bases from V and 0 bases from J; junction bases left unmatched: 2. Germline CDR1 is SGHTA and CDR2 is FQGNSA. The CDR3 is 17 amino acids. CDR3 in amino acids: CASSPSGGASGANVLTF. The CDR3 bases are TGTGCCAGCAGCCCTAGCGGGGGGGCCTCTGGGGCCAACGTCCTGACTTTC.